A selection of T cell receptor beta chains follows, all from one sample in a study of blood T cell repertoires in COVID-19. Assay used: immunoSEQ multiplex PCR; TCRdb lists only in-frame clones, some missing. The table includes about 310,000 clones, around nine tenths detected once. The source material was PBMCs or T cells enriched from blood (not recorded which). These receptors originate from a woman aged 40 to 55 who had recovered from COVID-19. CDR3s include the opening cysteine and the closing phenylalanine or tryptophan. D genes are given only for firm matches. For some rows the clone size is stated as once, few or many, or as a class when expanded; others skip it.

clone_size,d_call,v_call,j_call,cdr3_aa,cdr3_nt
.,.,TRBV3-1/TRBV3-2,TRBJ2-7,CASSQVGGAYEQYF,TGTGCCAGCAGCCAAGTTGGCGGGGCCTACGAGCAGTACTTC
few,TRBD2,TRBV5-1,TRBJ2-2,CASSLARTSPWRTGELFF,TGCGCCAGCAGCTTGGCCCGGACTAGCCCCTGGAGGACCGGGGAGCTGTTTTTT
once,TRBD1,TRBV5-1,TRBJ2-7,CASSRDRQGQYF,TGCGCCAGCAGCAGGGACAGACAAGGGCAGTACTTC
.,TRBD2,TRBV30,TRBJ2-7,CAWRFGLAGREQYF,TGTGCCTGGAGATTTGGACTAGCGGGAAGGGAGCAGTACTTC
.,.,TRBV18,TRBJ1-5,CASSPQGANQPQHF,TGTGCCAGCTCACCACAGGGAGCTAATCAGCCCCAGCATTTT
.,TRBD2,TRBV25-1,TRBJ2-3,CASSLRGSLMGTDTQYF,TGTGCCAGCAGTTTGCGGGGGAGTCTTATGGGCACAGATACGCAGTATTTT
.,TRBD1,TRBV9,TRBJ1-3,CASSEGDSGNTIYF,TGTGCCAGCAGCGAGGGGGACAGTGGAAACACCATATATTTT
.,TRBD2,TRBV7-9,TRBJ2-5,CASSERGGMGETQYF,TGTGCCAGCAGCGAGCGGGGGGGTATGGGTGAGACCCAGTACTTC
.,.,TRBV5-1,TRBJ2-3,CASSPGSTDTQYF,TGCGCCAGCAGCCCCGGGAGTACAGATACGCAGTATTTT
.,TRBD1,TRBV11-2,TRBJ1-1,CASTNTGGNTEAFF,TGTGCCAGCACAAACACAGGGGGAAACACTGAAGCTTTCTTT
.,TRBD2,TRBV5-6,TRBJ2-7,CASSRRGGLAGAPEYF,TGTGCCAGCAGCCGACGGGGGGGACTAGCGGGAGCACCGGAGTACTTC
.,.,TRBV6-2/TRBV6-3,TRBJ1-2,CASSAGQLYGYTF,TGTGCCAGCAGTGCAGGACAGTTATATGGCTACACCTTC
.,.,TRBV13,TRBJ1-1,CASRYTGSAFF,TGTGCCAGCAGGTACACAGGGTCGGCTTTCTTT
.,TRBD1,TRBV10-3,TRBJ2-5,CAIKTGSGETQYF,TGTGCCATCAAGACAGGGTCGGGAGAGACCCAGTACTTC
.,TRBD1,TRBV28,TRBJ1-2,CASDGQGGRGYIGYTF,TGTGCCAGCGATGGGCAGGGGGGCAGAGGGTATATAGGCTACACCTTC
.,.,TRBV27,TRBJ2-7,CASRPTGQVYEQYF,TGTGCCAGCAGACCCACGGGACAAGTCTACGAGCAGTACTTC
.,.,TRBV19,TRBJ2-7,CASSLMTGPYEQYF,TGTGCCAGTAGTCTGATGACAGGCCCCTACGAGCAGTACTTC
once,TRBD1,TRBV5-1,TRBJ2-5,CASSPPDGRDRNSYQETQYF,TGCGCCAGCAGTCCACCCGACGGTCGGGACAGAAACTCTTACCAAGAGACCCAGTACTTC
.,TRBD1,TRBV7-2,TRBJ2-5,CASSSRQGYAETQYF,TGTGCCAGCAGCAGCCGACAGGGCTACGCAGAGACCCAGTACTTC
.,.,TRBV2,TRBJ2-6,CASQRTSKTNSGANVLTF,TGTGCCAGCCAGAGGACAAGTAAGACCAACTCTGGGGCCAACGTCCTGACTTTC
.,TRBD1,TRBV7-9,TRBJ2-7,CASSSNVGQGNLPYEQYF,TGTGCCAGCAGCTCTAACGTGGGACAGGGAAACCTACCCTACGAGCAGTACTTC
.,TRBD1,TRBV29-1,TRBJ1-4,CSVDQTGVGEKLFF,TGCAGCGTTGACCAGACAGGGGTGGGTGAAAAACTGTTTTTT
.,.,TRBV27,TRBJ2-7,CASSLNLASYEQYF,TGTGCCAGCAGTTTAAACCTGGCCTCCTACGAGCAGTACTTC
.,.,TRBV30,TRBJ1-2,CAWSVAVNYGYTF,TGTGCCTGGAGTGTGGCCGTTAACTATGGCTACACCTTC
.,.,TRBV7-2,TRBJ2-2,CASSLAGGRNTGELFF,TGTGCCAGCAGCTTAGCGGGGGGGCGGAACACCGGGGAGCTGTTTTTT
.,TRBD2,TRBV30,TRBJ2-7,CARGSGSYEQYF,TGTGCCCGGGGGAGCGGGAGCTACGAGCAGTACTTC
.,TRBD1,TRBV5-5,TRBJ2-5,CASSLEGAQTQYF,TGTGCCAGCAGCTTAGAGGGGGCCCAGACCCAGTACTTC
.,.,TRBV11-3,TRBJ2-3,CASSLDQRTPLGDTQYF,TGTGCCAGCAGCTTAGATCAAAGGACACCCCTGGGGGATACGCAGTATTTT
once,.,TRBV6-5,TRBJ2-7,CASTIQGAYEQYF,TGTGCCAGCACTATACAGGGTGCCTACGAGCAGTACTTC
.,.,TRBV19,TRBJ1-1,CASSISRNTEAFF,TGTGCCAGTAGTATTTCCAGGAACACTGAAGCTTTCTTT
.,TRBD2,TRBV10-3,TRBJ2-3,CAISEMAGGDTQYF,TGTGCCATCAGTGAGATGGCGGGAGGAGATACGCAGTATTTT
.,TRBD2,TRBV7-2,TRBJ2-3,CASSPSGGAPDTQYF,TGTGCCAGCAGCCCTAGCGGGGGGGCCCCAGATACGCAGTATTTT
.,TRBD2,TRBV19,TRBJ2-5,CASSIVREEVQETQYF,TGTGCCAGTAGTATCGTGCGGGAGGAGGTACAAGAGACCCAGTACTTC
.,.,TRBV6-5,TRBJ1-1,CASSLQANTEAFF,TGTGCCAGCAGTCTACAGGCGAACACTGAAGCTTTCTTT
.,TRBD1,TRBV5-1,TRBJ2-3,CASSSTPGQGTSTDTQYF,TGCGCCAGCAGCTCCACCCCCGGACAGGGAACTAGCACAGATACGCAGTATTTT
.,.,TRBV5-6,TRBJ1-4,CASSLAGLANEKLFF,TGTGCCAGCAGTTTGGCAGGGTTGGCTAATGAAAAACTGTTTTTT
.,.,TRBV3-1/TRBV3-2,TRBJ1-2,CASSQASVESSYGYTF,TGTGCCAGCAGCCAAGCAAGCGTGGAATCCTCCTATGGCTACACCTTC
.,.,TRBV6-1,TRBJ1-4,CASSELLTVGTNEKLFF,TGTGCCAGCAGTGAATTATTGACAGTCGGAACTAATGAAAAACTGTTTTTT
.,TRBD1,TRBV7-9,TRBJ2-2,CASSTRQGRTSGELFF,TGTGCCAGCAGCACGAGACAGGGGAGGACCTCCGGGGAGCTGTTTTTT
.,TRBD2,TRBV7-2,TRBJ2-3,CASSPQGLATDTQYF,TGTGCCAGCAGCCCGCAGGGACTAGCTACAGATACGCAGTATTTT
.,.,TRBV14,TRBJ2-2,CASSLQGSNTGELFF,TGTGCCAGCAGCCTTCAGGGGTCGAACACCGGGGAGCTGTTTTTT
.,.,TRBV7-2,TRBJ2-7,CASSLMEGYEQYF,TGTGCCAGCAGCTTAATGGAGGGGTACGAGCAGTACTTC
.,.,TRBV9,TRBJ2-1,CASSVKTEYNEQFF,TGTGCCAGCAGCGTAAAAACAGAATACAATGAGCAGTTCTTC
.,.,TRBV5-1,TRBJ1-2,CASSSDRSLGYTF,TGCGCCAGCAGCTCTGACAGGTCCCTGGGCTACACCTTC
.,TRBD1,TRBV10-3,TRBJ2-3,CATKDRAGTSTDTQYF,TGTGCCACCAAGGACAGGGCCGGGACTAGCACAGATACGCAGTATTTT
few,TRBD1,TRBV29-1,TRBJ2-2,CSVGRTGTNTGELFF,TGCAGCGTTGGGCGGACAGGGACAAACACCGGGGAGCTGTTTTTT
.,TRBD1,TRBV10-3,TRBJ2-7,CAISGGQGSEEQYF,TGTGCCATCAGTGGAGGACAGGGGTCCGAGGAGCAGTACTTC
.,.,TRBV11-2,TRBJ2-5,CASSLEAEETQYF,TGTGCCAGCAGCTTAGAGGCAGAAGAGACCCAGTACTTC
once,.,TRBV21-1,TRBJ2-7,CASSKTTLHLTSGRMYEQYF,TGTGCCAGCAGCAAAACTACCTTGCACCTGACTAGCGGGAGAATGTACGAGCAGTACTTC
.,TRBD1,TRBV30,TRBJ1-6,CACQNSGGGSPLHF,TGTGCCTGCCAAAATTCAGGGGGCGGTTCACCCCTCCACTTT
.,TRBD2,TRBV12-3/TRBV12-4,TRBJ2-3,CTSGRGTDTQYF,TGTACTAGCGGGAGAGGCACAGATACGCAGTATTTT
.,.,TRBV30,TRBJ2-1,CAWSVSRLAVYNEQFF,TGTGCCTGGAGTGTAAGCCGGTTAGCGGTATACAATGAGCAGTTCTTC
.,TRBD1,TRBV6-5,TRBJ1-1,CASTRDREENTEAFF,TGTGCCAGCACCCGGGACAGGGAAGAGAACACTGAAGCTTTCTTT